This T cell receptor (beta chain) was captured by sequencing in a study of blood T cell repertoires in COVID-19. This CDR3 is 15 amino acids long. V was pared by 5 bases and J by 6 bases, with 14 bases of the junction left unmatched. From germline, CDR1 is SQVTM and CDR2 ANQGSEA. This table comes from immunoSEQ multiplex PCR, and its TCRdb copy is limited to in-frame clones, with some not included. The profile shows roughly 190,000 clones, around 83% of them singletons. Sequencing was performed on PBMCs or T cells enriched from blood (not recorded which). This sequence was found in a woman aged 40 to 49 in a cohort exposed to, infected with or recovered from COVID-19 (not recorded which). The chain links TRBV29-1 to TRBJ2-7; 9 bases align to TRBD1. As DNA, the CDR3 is TGCAGCGTTTGGACAGGGGAGTCCGGGGGACGCGAGCAGTACTTC. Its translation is CSVWTGESGGREQYF.